These T cell receptor beta chains were read from a single sample in a study of T cells expressing NK-cell markers. TCRdb re-called the 5' RACE reads and catalogs CDR3 proteins one per entry, DNA excluded. The sample totals a few hundred thousand distinct CDR3 sequences. Sequenced sample: blood T cells: a sorted CD56 or NKG2C T cell subset, CD4+ or CD8+ T cells, or bulk PBMC T cells (not recorded which). The receptors come from a man aged 18-30 years in good health. Each CDR3 is given with its conserved first and last residue.

V gene,J gene,CDR3 protein
TRBV9,TRBJ2-1,CASTAVDSYNEQFF
TRBV11-2,TRBJ2-5,CASSLGARETQYF
TRBV24-1,TRBJ2-3,CATSDLGHLSTDTQYF
TRBV5-6,TRBJ2-2,CASSLSGTSAGELFF
TRBV20-1,TRBJ1-2,CSAKTGFEGYTF
TRBV6-5,TRBJ2-1,CASSYSFGRLRMFF
TRBV6-1,TRBJ1-3,CASSTDTGNTIYF
TRBV15,TRBJ1-1,CATSRGRQNTEAFF
TRBV28,TRBJ1-1,CASSSTIMNTEAFF
TRBV6-1,TRBJ1-1,CASRTDRVGNTEAFF
TRBV14,TRBJ2-1,CASSQMRGVGEQFF
TRBV5-5,TRBJ2-7,CASSFQGSEQYF
TRBV27,TRBJ1-5,CASSLSSQGGQPQHF
TRBV11-2,TRBJ1-1,CASSLVLGNGAFF
TRBV6-4,TRBJ2-2,CASSALGHQRHGTGELFF
TRBV20-1,TRBJ2-1,CSARGYSSSYNEQFF
TRBV20-1,TRBJ2-1,CSALGLAGRDEQFF
TRBV10-2,TRBJ2-2,CASSGGYSGVSGELFF
TRBV12-3/TRBV12-4,TRBJ2-5,CASSQGTSGRGETQYF
TRBV12-3/TRBV12-4,TRBJ2-5,CASRRDVGAETQYF
TRBV2,TRBJ2-7,CASMLAGGYEQYF
TRBV18,TRBJ2-1,CASAIKTYNEQFF
TRBV29-1,TRBJ2-3,CSVAGTGVGDTQYF
TRBV20-1,TRBJ2-7,CSATPTSDSYEQYF
TRBV5-1,TRBJ2-1,CASSLLDITFDEQFF
TRBV20-1,TRBJ2-2,CSALPIAGVGSTGELFF
TRBV4-1,TRBJ2-3,CASSLSPVLSTDTQYF
TRBV2,TRBJ2-5,CASSDPGEVETQYF
TRBV7-8,TRBJ2-3,CATTGQGVGDTQYF
TRBV7-9,TRBJ2-2,CASSWISAVGTGELFF
TRBV9,TRBJ2-1,CASSARGPGEQFF
TRBV11-2,TRBJ2-5,CASSLSRGTATNPQETQYF
TRBV20-1,TRBJ2-7,CSARASGRVGEQYF
TRBV12-3/TRBV12-4,TRBJ2-3,CASSSPLWGTDTQYF
TRBV12-3/TRBV12-4,TRBJ1-1,CASSFFRGMNTEAFF
TRBV6-4,TRBJ2-3,CASSDSINSDTQYF
TRBV27,TRBJ2-2,CASSSTGGPGLAGGELFF
TRBV29-1,TRBJ2-7,CSVGQRGPYDEQYF
TRBV6-5,TRBJ2-2,CASSYSSGVWELFF
TRBV20-1,TRBJ1-5,CSAGGQNSNQPQHF
TRBV20-1,TRBJ1-4,CSAPDRAEDEKLFF
TRBV12-3/TRBV12-4,TRBJ2-5,CASSSESGAPSGRRKETQYF
TRBV7-2,TRBJ2-7,CASRTSVAGGGNEQYF
TRBV12-3/TRBV12-4,TRBJ2-5,CASSLGLAGEQTQYF
TRBV5-4,TRBJ2-2,CASSLLGENTGELFF
TRBV27,TRBJ2-5,CASSALAGVETQYF
TRBV24-1,TRBJ2-1,CATSDRYLNEQFF
TRBV6-5,TRBJ2-2,CASSYGGGRSGELFF
TRBV5-5,TRBJ2-5,CASSRSGTGFSYQETQYF
TRBV29-1,TRBJ2-2,CSVPSYAGELFF
TRBV7-2,TRBJ1-2,CASRGEPRRDSYTF
TRBV5-1,TRBJ2-1,CASSNPGLAGGPDEQFF
TRBV2,TRBJ2-1,CASNPRRAANEQFF
TRBV12-3/TRBV12-4,TRBJ2-7,CASMGGPSEQYF